These 3 T cell receptor beta chains were sequenced from one sample in a study of shared clonotypes between healthy human individuals. The protocol was immunoSEQ multiplex PCR, while the TCRdb copy is restricted to in-frame clones and leaves out a portion. The repertoire has about 490,000 clones, 70% to 85% of them found once; the top ten carry approximately 12%. Sequenced material: PBMCs. Every receptor here comes from a woman between 35 and 50 years old in good health. Some clones in this sample may be carry-over from other donors' samples.

CDR3 residues: CAWSSGQGVGQPQHF. The CDR3 region has the DNA TGTGCCTGGAGTAGTGGACAGGGGGTTGGACAGCCCCAGCATTTT. The chain joins TRBV30 to TRBJ1-5; the match to TRBD1 covers 10 bases. Trimming cost V 2 bases and J 7 bases; bases outside gene matches: 8. Germline V gives CDR1 GTSNPN, CDR2 SVGIG (reference sequence). The length of the CDR3 is 15 residues.

Concerning this clone: A much larger clone differs by one base, so this may be a read error. This chain links TRBV11-2 with TRBJ2-3; D ambiguous. Looked up from germline, CDR1 is SGHAT and CDR2 is FQNNGV. The CDR3 extends over 13 amino acids. V dropped 5 bases and J dropped 1 base, with 7 bases sitting between them. CDR3 in amino acids: CASSQARTDTQYF. CDR3 coding DNA: TGTGCCAGCAGCCAAGCCCGCACAGATACGCAGTATTTT.

This chain uses TRBV29-1 with TRBJ2-7, with 8 nucleotides matching TRBD1. The junction had 11 bases not matched to a gene; V was cut back by 4 bases and J by 0 bases. The V gene's germline CDR1 is SQVTM and CDR2 ANQGSEA. This CDR3 comprises 16 residues. The CDR3 loop reads CSVAKMDRASSYEQYF. Written as DNA, the CDR3 is TGCAGCGTTGCCAAAATGGACAGGGCGAGCTCCTACGAGCAGTACTTC.